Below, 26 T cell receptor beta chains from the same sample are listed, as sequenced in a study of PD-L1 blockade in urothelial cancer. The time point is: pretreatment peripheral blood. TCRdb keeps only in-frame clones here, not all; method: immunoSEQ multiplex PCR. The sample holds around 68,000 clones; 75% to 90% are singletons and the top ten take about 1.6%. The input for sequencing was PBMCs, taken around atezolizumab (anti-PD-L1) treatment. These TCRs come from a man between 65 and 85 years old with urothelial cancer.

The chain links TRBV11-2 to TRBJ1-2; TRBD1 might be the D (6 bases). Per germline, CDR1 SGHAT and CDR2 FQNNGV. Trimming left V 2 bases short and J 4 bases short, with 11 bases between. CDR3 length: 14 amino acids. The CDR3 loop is CASSLRQGSYGYTF. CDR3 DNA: TGTGCCAGCAGCTTAAGGCAGGGGTCCTATGGCTACACCTTC.

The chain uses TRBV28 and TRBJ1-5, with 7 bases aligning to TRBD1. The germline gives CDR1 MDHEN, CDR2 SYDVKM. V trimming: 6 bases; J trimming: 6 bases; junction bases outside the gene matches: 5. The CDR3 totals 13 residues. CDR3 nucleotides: TGTGCCAGCAGAAGAGGGGGCTCTCAGCCCCAGCATTTT. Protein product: CASRRGGSQPQHF.

CDR3: CASSPGRGAHTEAFF. As DNA, the CDR3 is TGTGCCAGCTCACCCGGGAGGGGGGCCCACACTGAAGCTTTCTTT. The rearrangement joins TRBV18 to TRBJ1-1; a weak D match, TRBD1 (6 bases). Germline-derived CDR1 and CDR2 are KGHSH and LQKENI. Trimming removed 3 bases from V and 3 bases from J, with 14 bases in between. The CDR3 spans 15 residues.

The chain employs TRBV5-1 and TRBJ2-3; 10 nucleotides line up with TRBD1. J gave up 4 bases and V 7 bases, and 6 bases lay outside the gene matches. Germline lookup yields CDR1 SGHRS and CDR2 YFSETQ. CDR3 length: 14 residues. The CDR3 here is CASGGTGAADTQYF. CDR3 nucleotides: TGCGCCAGCGGGGGGACAGGGGCTGCAGATACGCAGTATTTT.

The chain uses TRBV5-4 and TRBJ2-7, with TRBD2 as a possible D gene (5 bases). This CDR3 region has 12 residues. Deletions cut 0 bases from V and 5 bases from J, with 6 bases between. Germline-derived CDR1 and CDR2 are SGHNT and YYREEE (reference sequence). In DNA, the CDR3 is TGTGCCAGCAGCTTGGGGGGAGACGAGCAGTACTTC. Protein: CASSLGGDEQYF.

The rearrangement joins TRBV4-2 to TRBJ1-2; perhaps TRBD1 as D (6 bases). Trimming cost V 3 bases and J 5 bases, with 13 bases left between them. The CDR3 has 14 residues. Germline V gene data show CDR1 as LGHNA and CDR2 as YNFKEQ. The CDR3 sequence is CASSHAGQYYGYTF. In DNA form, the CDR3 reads TGTGCCAGCAGCCATGCTGGACAGTATTATGGCTACACCTTC.

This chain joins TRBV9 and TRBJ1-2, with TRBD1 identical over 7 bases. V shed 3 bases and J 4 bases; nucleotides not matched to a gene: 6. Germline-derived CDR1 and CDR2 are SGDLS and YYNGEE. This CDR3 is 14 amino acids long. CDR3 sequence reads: CASSEDRVGYGYTF. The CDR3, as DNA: TGTGCCAGCAGCGAAGACAGGGTGGGCTATGGCTACACCTTC.

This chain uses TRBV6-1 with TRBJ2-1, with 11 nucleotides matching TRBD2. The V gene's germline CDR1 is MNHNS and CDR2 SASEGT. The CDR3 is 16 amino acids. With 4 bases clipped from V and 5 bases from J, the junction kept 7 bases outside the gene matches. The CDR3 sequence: CASSAVAGGIDNEQFF. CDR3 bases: TGTGCCAGCAGTGCGGTAGCGGGAGGGATAGACAATGAGCAGTTCTTC.

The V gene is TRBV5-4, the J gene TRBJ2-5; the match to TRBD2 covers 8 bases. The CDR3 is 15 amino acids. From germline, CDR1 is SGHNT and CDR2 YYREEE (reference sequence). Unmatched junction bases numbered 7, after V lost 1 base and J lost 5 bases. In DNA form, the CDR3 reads TGTGCCAGCAGCTTGAATTCTGCGGGAGGTGAGACCCAGTACTTC. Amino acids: CASSLNSAGGETQYF.

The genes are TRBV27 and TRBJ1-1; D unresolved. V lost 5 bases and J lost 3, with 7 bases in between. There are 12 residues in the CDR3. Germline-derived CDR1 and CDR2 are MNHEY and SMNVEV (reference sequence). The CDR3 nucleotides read TGTGCCAGCAGTCAGAGGGACACTGAAGCTTTCTTT. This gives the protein CASSQRDTEAFF.

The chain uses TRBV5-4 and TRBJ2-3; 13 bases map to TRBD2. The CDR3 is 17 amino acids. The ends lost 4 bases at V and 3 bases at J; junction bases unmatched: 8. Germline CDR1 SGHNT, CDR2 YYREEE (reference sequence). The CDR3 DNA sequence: TGTGCCAGCAGCAGAAGACTAGCGGGAGGTCGGACAGATACGCAGTATTTT. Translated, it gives CASSRRLAGGRTDTQYF.

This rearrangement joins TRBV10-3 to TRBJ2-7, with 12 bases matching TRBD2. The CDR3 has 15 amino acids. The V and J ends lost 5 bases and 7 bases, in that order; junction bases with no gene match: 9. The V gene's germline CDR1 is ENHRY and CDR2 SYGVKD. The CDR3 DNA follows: TGTGCCATCAGTAACCTAGCGGGAGGGCCTGGGGAGCAGTACTTC. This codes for CAISNLAGGPGEQYF.

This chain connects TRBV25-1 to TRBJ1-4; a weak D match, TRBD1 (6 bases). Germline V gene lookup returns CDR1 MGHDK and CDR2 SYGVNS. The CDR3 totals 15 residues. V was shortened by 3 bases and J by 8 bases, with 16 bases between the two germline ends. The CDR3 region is CASSDPGGAREKLFF. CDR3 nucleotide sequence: TGTGCCAGCAGTGACCCCGGGGGGGCGAGGGAAAAACTGTTTTTT.

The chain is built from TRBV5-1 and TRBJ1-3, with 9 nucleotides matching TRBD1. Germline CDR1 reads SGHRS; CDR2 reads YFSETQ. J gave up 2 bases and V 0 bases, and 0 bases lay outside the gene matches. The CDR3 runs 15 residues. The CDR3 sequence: CASSLDRGPGNTIYF. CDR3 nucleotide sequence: TGCGCCAGCAGCTTGGACAGGGGGCCTGGAAACACCATATATTTT.

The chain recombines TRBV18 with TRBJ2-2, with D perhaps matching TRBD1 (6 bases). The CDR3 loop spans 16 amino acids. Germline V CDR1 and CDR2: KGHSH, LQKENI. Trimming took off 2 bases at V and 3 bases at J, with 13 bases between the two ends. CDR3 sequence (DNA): TGTGCCAGCTCACCAAGCCGACAGGCACACACCGGGGAGCTGTTTTTT. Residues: CASSPSRQAHTGELFF.

The CDR3 loop is CAIRGQGNTGELFF. The CDR3 nucleotides read TGTGCCATCAGGGGACAGGGAAACACCGGGGAGCTGTTTTTT. V and J are TRBV10-3 and TRBJ2-2; the match to TRBD1 covers 9 bases. Germline trimming cut 6 bases from V and 2 bases from J; bases unmatched to any gene: 1. Looked up from germline, CDR1 is ENHRY and CDR2 is SYGVKD. CDR3 length: 14 amino acids.

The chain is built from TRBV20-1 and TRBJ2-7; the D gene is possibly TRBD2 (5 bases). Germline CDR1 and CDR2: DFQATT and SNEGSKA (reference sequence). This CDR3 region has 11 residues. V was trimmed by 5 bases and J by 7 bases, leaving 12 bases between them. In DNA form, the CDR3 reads TGCAGTGCTTCAGGAGGTTTGGAGCAGTACTTC. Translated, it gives CSASGGLEQYF.

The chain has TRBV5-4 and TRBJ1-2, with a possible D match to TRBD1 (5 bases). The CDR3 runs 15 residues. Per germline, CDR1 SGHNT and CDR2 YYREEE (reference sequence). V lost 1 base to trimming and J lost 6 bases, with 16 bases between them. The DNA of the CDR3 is TGTGCCAGCAGCTTGTCGTGGCAGGGCGGGAATGGCTACACCTTC. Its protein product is CASSLSWQGGNGYTF.

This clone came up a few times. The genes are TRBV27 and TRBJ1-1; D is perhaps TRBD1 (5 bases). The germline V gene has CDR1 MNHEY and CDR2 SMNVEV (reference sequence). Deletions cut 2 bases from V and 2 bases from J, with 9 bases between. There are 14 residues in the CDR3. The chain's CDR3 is CASSLLQGNTEAFF. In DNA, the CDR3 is TGTGCCAGCAGTTTACTGCAGGGTAACACTGAAGCTTTCTTT.

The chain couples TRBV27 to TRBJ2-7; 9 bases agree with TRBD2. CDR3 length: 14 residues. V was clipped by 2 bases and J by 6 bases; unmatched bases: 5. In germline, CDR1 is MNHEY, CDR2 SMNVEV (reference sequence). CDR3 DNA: TGTGCCAGCAGTTTAACGGGACTAGCCTTCGAGCAGTACTTC. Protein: CASSLTGLAFEQYF.

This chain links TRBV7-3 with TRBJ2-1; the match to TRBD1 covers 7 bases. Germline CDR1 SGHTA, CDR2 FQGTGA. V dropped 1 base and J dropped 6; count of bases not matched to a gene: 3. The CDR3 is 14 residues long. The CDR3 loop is CASSLMGTVNEQFF. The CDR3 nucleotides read TGTGCCAGCAGCTTAATGGGGACAGTCAATGAGCAGTTCTTC.

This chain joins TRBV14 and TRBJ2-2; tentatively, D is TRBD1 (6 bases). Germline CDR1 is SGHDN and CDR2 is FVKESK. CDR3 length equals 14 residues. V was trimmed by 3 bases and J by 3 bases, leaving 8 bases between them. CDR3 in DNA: TGTGCCAGCAGCCAGAACAGGGACACCGGGGAGCTGTTTTTT. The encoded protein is CASSQNRDTGELFF.

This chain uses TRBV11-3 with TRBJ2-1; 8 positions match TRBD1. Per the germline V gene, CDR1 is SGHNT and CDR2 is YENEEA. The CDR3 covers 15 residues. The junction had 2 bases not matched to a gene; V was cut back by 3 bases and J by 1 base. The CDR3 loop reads CASSFRTGSYNEQFF. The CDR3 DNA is TGTGCCAGCAGCTTCCGGACAGGGTCCTACAATGAGCAGTTCTTC.

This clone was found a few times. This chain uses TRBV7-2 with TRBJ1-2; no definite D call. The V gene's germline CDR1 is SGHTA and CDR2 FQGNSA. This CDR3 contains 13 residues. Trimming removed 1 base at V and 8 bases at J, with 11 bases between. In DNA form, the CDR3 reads TGTGCCAGCAGCTTAGTAGGAGAGAGAGGCTACACCTTC. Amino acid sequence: CASSLVGERGYTF. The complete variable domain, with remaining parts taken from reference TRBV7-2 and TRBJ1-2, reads GAGVSQSPSNKVTEKGKDVELRCDPISGHTALYWYRQSLGQGLEFLIYFQGNSAPDKSGLPSDRFSAERTGGSVSTLTIQRTQQEDSAVYLCASSLVGERGYTFGSGTRLTVV.

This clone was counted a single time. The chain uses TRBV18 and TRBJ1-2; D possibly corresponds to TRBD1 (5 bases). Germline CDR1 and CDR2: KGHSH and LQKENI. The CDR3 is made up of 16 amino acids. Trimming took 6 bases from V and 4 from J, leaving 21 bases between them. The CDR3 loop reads CASSTTTGGVVYGYTF. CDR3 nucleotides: TGTGCCAGCTCTACTACGACCGGGGGTGTCGTCTATGGCTACACCTTC.

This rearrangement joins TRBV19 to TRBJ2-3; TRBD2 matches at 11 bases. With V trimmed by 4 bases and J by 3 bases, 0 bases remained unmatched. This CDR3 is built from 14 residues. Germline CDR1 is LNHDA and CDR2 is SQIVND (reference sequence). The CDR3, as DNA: TGTGCCAGTAGTACTAGCGGGAGGACAGATACGCAGTATTTT. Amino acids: CASSTSGRTDTQYF.